This TCR beta chain derives from a study of identical twins. Overall study findings and caveats: In zero-insertion analyses, partial confounding could arise from invariant MAIT and iNKT cells.

Each CDR3 protein is one row after TCRdb ran MiXCR on the 5' RACE reads. The sample consists of 1.5 million or so distinct CDR3 sequences, around 29% of them appearing once. Turning to this clonotype: Its antigen remains unidentified.

This CDR3 has 15 amino acids. V lost 2 bases, J lost 10 bases, and 17 bases lay in between. Germline CDR1 is SEHNR and CDR2 is FQNEAQ (reference sequence). The source material was cord blood. The sequence was collected from a newborn girl in good health. The V call is TRBV7-9, the J call TRBJ1-4; possibly TRBD1 for D (5 bases). The CDR3 coding sequence is TGTGCCAGCAGCTTACCCCTCTCGTCTAGGGGAAAACTGTTTTTT. Its protein is CASSLPLSSRGKLFF. The entire variable domain, with the rest obtained from reference TRBV7-9 and TRBJ1-4, is as follows: DTGVSQNPRHKITKRGQNVTFRCDPISEHNRLYWYRQTLGQGPEFLTYFQNEAQLEKSRLLSDRFSAERPKGSFSTLEIQRTEQGDSAMYLCASSLPLSSRGKLFFGSGTQLSVL.